A selection of T cell receptor beta chains follows, all from one sample in a study of OX40 agonist ivuxolimab in advanced cancers. The protocol was immunoSEQ multiplex PCR, while the TCRdb copy is restricted to in-frame clones and leaves out a portion. The table lists 60,000 to 70,000 clones, about four fifths of them singletons, with 2% to 2.5% in the top ten. The material was CD4+ or CD8+ T cells sorted from blood, obtained in a trial of the OX40 agonist ivuxolimab. These receptors came from an adult with an advanced solid tumor such as melanoma, head and neck, liver or kidney cancer. CDR3s include the opening cysteine and the closing phenylalanine or tryptophan. Fields, in order: clone size, J gene, V gene, D gene, CDR3 protein, CDR3 DNA. D genes are given only for firm matches. A row's size may be missing; if present it is once, few, many or a size class.

clone size: NA; J gene: TRBJ2-1; V gene: TRBV7-2; D gene: TRBD1; CDR3 protein: CASSPWTGLNEQFF; CDR3 DNA: TGTGCCAGCAGCCCTTGGACAGGCCTCAATGAGCAGTTCTTC
clone size: NA; J gene: TRBJ2-1; V gene: TRBV7-2; D gene: TRBD2; CDR3 protein: CASSLRSGRARNEQFF; CDR3 DNA: TGTGCCAGCAGCCTACGAAGCGGGAGGGCGCGGAATGAGCAGTTCTTC
clone size: few; J gene: TRBJ2-7; V gene: TRBV5-4; D gene: NA; CDR3 protein: CASSLDGYEQYF; CDR3 DNA: TGTGCCAGCAGCTTGGACGGGTACGAGCAGTACTTC
clone size: few; J gene: TRBJ2-1; V gene: TRBV2; D gene: NA; CDR3 protein: CASRESPGGYNEQFF; CDR3 DNA: TGTGCCAGCAGGGAATCTCCCGGGGGCTACAATGAGCAGTTCTTC
clone size: NA; J gene: TRBJ2-7; V gene: TRBV10-3; D gene: NA; CDR3 protein: CASGGGPYEQYF; CDR3 DNA: TGTGCCTCCGGAGGAGGGCCCTACGAGCAGTACTTC
clone size: NA; J gene: TRBJ2-5; V gene: TRBV29-1; D gene: NA; CDR3 protein: CSVDTLGGQETQYF; CDR3 DNA: TGCAGCGTTGATACCCTAGGAGGACAAGAGACCCAGTACTTC
clone size: NA; J gene: TRBJ1-5; V gene: TRBV29-1; D gene: NA; CDR3 protein: CSGLPMQPQHF; CDR3 DNA: TGCAGCGGGCTACCTATGCAGCCCCAGCATTTT
clone size: NA; J gene: TRBJ2-1; V gene: TRBV28; D gene: NA; CDR3 protein: CASRTDLYNEQFF; CDR3 DNA: TGTGCCAGCAGGACAGATTTATACAATGAGCAGTTCTTC
clone size: NA; J gene: TRBJ1-1; V gene: TRBV7-6; D gene: NA; CDR3 protein: CASSLARGGRRAFF; CDR3 DNA: TGTGCCAGCAGCTTAGCGAGGGGTGGCAGGAGAGCTTTCTTT
clone size: NA; J gene: TRBJ2-1; V gene: TRBV7-9; D gene: NA; CDR3 protein: CASSFGSLKFF; CDR3 DNA: TGTGCCAGCAGCTTTGGATCTCTAAAGTTCTTC
clone size: NA; J gene: TRBJ2-1; V gene: TRBV11-3; D gene: TRBD2; CDR3 protein: CASSPSLAGGPIGEQFF; CDR3 DNA: TGTGCCAGCAGCCCTTCACTAGCGGGAGGCCCCATCGGTGAGCAGTTCTTC
clone size: NA; J gene: TRBJ2-5; V gene: TRBV19; D gene: TRBD1; CDR3 protein: CASNLGTEYQETQYF; CDR3 DNA: TGTGCCAGTAACCTCGGGACAGAGTACCAAGAGACCCAGTACTTC
clone size: NA; J gene: TRBJ1-4; V gene: TRBV7-9; D gene: NA; CDR3 protein: CASSSTGLNEKLFF; CDR3 DNA: TGTGCCAGCAGCTCAACGGGACTTAATGAAAAACTGTTTTTT
clone size: NA; J gene: TRBJ2-2; V gene: TRBV19; D gene: NA; CDR3 protein: CASSPTGTSSFNTGELFF; CDR3 DNA: TGTGCCAGTAGTCCAACCGGGACGAGTAGTTTCAACACCGGGGAGCTGTTTTTT
clone size: NA; J gene: TRBJ2-3; V gene: TRBV5-1; D gene: NA; CDR3 protein: CASSLEADTQYF; CDR3 DNA: TGCGCCAGCAGTTTGGAGGCGGATACGCAGTATTTT
clone size: NA; J gene: TRBJ2-5; V gene: TRBV10-2; D gene: NA; CDR3 protein: CASSVKGKEQYF; CDR3 DNA: TGCGCCAGCAGTGTAAAGGGTAAGGAGCAGTACTTC
clone size: NA; J gene: TRBJ2-5; V gene: TRBV7-7; D gene: NA; CDR3 protein: CASSPDAGTQYF; CDR3 DNA: TGTGCCAGCAGCCCGGATGCCGGGACCCAGTACTTC
clone size: once; J gene: TRBJ2-5; V gene: TRBV30; D gene: TRBD1; CDR3 protein: CAWRFRGQGRETQYF; CDR3 DNA: TGTGCCTGGAGATTTAGGGGACAGGGGAGAGAGACCCAGTACTTC
clone size: NA; J gene: TRBJ2-7; V gene: TRBV6-5; D gene: TRBD2; CDR3 protein: CASSYSAGVTYEQYF; CDR3 DNA: TGTGCCAGCAGTTACTCAGCGGGAGTAACCTACGAGCAGTACTTC
clone size: NA; J gene: TRBJ2-4; V gene: TRBV28; D gene: NA; CDR3 protein: CASSRQSGIQYF; CDR3 DNA: TGTGCCAGCAGCCGACAGTCAGGCATTCAGTACTTC
clone size: NA; J gene: TRBJ2-2; V gene: TRBV7-2; D gene: TRBD1; CDR3 protein: CASSLGQGTGELFF; CDR3 DNA: TGTGCCAGCAGCTTGGGACAGGGCACCGGGGAGCTGTTTTTT
clone size: NA; J gene: TRBJ2-7; V gene: TRBV7-2; D gene: TRBD1; CDR3 protein: CASSLARTGGSYEQYF; CDR3 DNA: TGTGCCAGCAGCTTAGCGCGGACAGGGGGCTCCTACGAGCAGTACTTC
clone size: NA; J gene: TRBJ1-2; V gene: TRBV28; D gene: NA; CDR3 protein: CASSEAGGYGYTF; CDR3 DNA: TGTGCCAGCAGTGAAGCGGGAGGATATGGCTACACCTTC
clone size: NA; J gene: TRBJ2-2; V gene: TRBV6-4; D gene: NA; CDR3 protein: CASSAFNTGELFF; CDR3 DNA: TGTGCCAGCAGTGCGTTCAACACCGGGGAGCTGTTTTTT
clone size: NA; J gene: TRBJ2-1; V gene: TRBV5-4; D gene: TRBD2; CDR3 protein: CASSSLSGTYNEQFF; CDR3 DNA: TGTGCCAGCAGCTCATTAAGCGGGACCTACAATGAGCAGTTCTTC
clone size: NA; J gene: TRBJ2-7; V gene: TRBV2; D gene: NA; CDR3 protein: CASSEAGTVYEQYF; CDR3 DNA: TGTGCCAGCAGTGAAGCGGGGACGGTCTACGAGCAGTACTTC
clone size: NA; J gene: TRBJ2-1; V gene: TRBV19; D gene: NA; CDR3 protein: CASSIEALEFNEQFF; CDR3 DNA: TGTGCCAGTAGTATCGAAGCGCTAGAGTTCAATGAGCAGTTCTTC
clone size: NA; J gene: TRBJ1-4; V gene: TRBV27; D gene: NA; CDR3 protein: CASSLFGHGEKLFF; CDR3 DNA: TGTGCCAGCAGTTTATTTGGGCACGGTGAAAAACTGTTTTTT
clone size: NA; J gene: TRBJ2-5; V gene: TRBV6-5; D gene: TRBD2; CDR3 protein: CASSYSRTSAAETQYF; CDR3 DNA: TGTGCCAGCAGTTACTCGAGGACTAGTGCGGCGGAGACCCAGTACTTC
clone size: NA; J gene: TRBJ2-4; V gene: TRBV19; D gene: NA; CDR3 protein: CASSIVIWENIQYF; CDR3 DNA: TGTGCCAGTAGTATAGTTATTTGGGAAAACATTCAGTACTTC
clone size: few; J gene: TRBJ2-7; V gene: TRBV7-8; D gene: TRBD1; CDR3 protein: CASSLASSRGQGSYEQYF; CDR3 DNA: TGTGCCAGCAGCTTAGCGTCGTCGAGGGGACAGGGGTCCTACGAGCAGTACTTC
clone size: NA; J gene: TRBJ2-7; V gene: TRBV11-2; D gene: NA; CDR3 protein: CASSLLYEQYF; CDR3 DNA: TGTGCCAGCAGCTTATTATACGAGCAGTACTTC
clone size: NA; J gene: TRBJ2-5; V gene: TRBV6-5; D gene: NA; CDR3 protein: CASSVGETQYF; CDR3 DNA: TGTGCCAGCAGCGTAGGGGAGACCCAGTACTTC
clone size: NA; J gene: TRBJ1-4; V gene: TRBV28; D gene: NA; CDR3 protein: CASSSTRGTREKLFF; CDR3 DNA: TGTGCCAGCAGTTCCACACGGGGTACTAGGGAAAAACTGTTTTTT
clone size: NA; J gene: TRBJ2-1; V gene: TRBV2; D gene: TRBD2; CDR3 protein: CASSVGLAGGYTNYNEQFF; CDR3 DNA: TGTGCCAGCAGTGTCGGACTAGCGGGAGGGTATACCAACTACAATGAGCAGTTCTTC
clone size: NA; J gene: TRBJ1-1; V gene: TRBV11-2; D gene: NA; CDR3 protein: CASSLAALNTEAFF; CDR3 DNA: TGTGCCAGCAGCTTGGCAGCCCTGAACACTGAAGCTTTCTTT
clone size: NA; J gene: TRBJ1-2; V gene: TRBV15; D gene: NA; CDR3 protein: CATSSRVSGDTF; CDR3 DNA: TGTGCCACCAGCAGCAGGGTTAGCGGCGACACCTTC
clone size: NA; J gene: TRBJ2-3; V gene: TRBV5-1; D gene: TRBD2; CDR3 protein: CASSSRLAGADTQYF; CDR3 DNA: TGCGCCAGCAGCTCTCGACTAGCGGGAGCAGATACGCAGTATTTT
clone size: NA; J gene: TRBJ2-3; V gene: TRBV4-1; D gene: TRBD2; CDR3 protein: CASSQGTTSGNPDTQYF; CDR3 DNA: TGCGCCAGCAGCCAAGGCACGACCAGCGGGAACCCAGATACGCAGTATTTT
clone size: NA; J gene: TRBJ1-5; V gene: TRBV6-5; D gene: NA; CDR3 protein: CATGISNQPQHF; CDR3 DNA: TGTGCCACGGGAATTAGCAATCAGCCCCAGCATTTT
clone size: NA; J gene: TRBJ1-4; V gene: TRBV10-3; D gene: TRBD1; CDR3 protein: CASRGEGNEKLFF; CDR3 DNA: TGTGCCTCCAGGGGGGAGGGGAATGAAAAACTGTTTTTT
clone size: NA; J gene: TRBJ2-1; V gene: TRBV5-1; D gene: TRBD2; CDR3 protein: CASSTGLAGGSTYNEQFF; CDR3 DNA: TGCGCCAGCAGCACAGGACTAGCGGGAGGCAGTACCTACAATGAGCAGTTCTTC
clone size: NA; J gene: TRBJ2-1; V gene: TRBV25-1; D gene: NA; CDR3 protein: CASSGTMTREQFF; CDR3 DNA: TGTGCCAGCAGTGGTACGATGACACGGGAGCAGTTCTTC
clone size: NA; J gene: TRBJ1-2; V gene: TRBV18; D gene: TRBD1; CDR3 protein: CASSPLEGAAHYGYTF; CDR3 DNA: TGTGCCAGCTCACCCTTGGAGGGGGCGGCTCACTATGGCTACACCTTC
clone size: NA; J gene: TRBJ2-5; V gene: TRBV14; D gene: NA; CDR3 protein: CASSQDFSGLQYF; CDR3 DNA: TGTGCCAGCAGCCAAGATTTCAGCGGGCTACAGTACTTC
clone size: NA; J gene: TRBJ1-1; V gene: TRBV7-2; D gene: NA; CDR3 protein: CASSLRGGTNTEAFF; CDR3 DNA: TGTGCCAGCAGCTTAAGAGGAGGGACGAACACTGAAGCTTTCTTT
clone size: once; J gene: TRBJ2-3; V gene: TRBV5-1; D gene: TRBD1; CDR3 protein: CASTQGAVTDTQYF; CDR3 DNA: TGCGCCAGCACCCAGGGGGCTGTCACAGATACGCAGTATTTT
clone size: NA; J gene: TRBJ2-7; V gene: TRBV19; D gene: NA; CDR3 protein: CASSIEGFAEQYF; CDR3 DNA: TGTGCCAGTAGTATTGAAGGGTTCGCCGAGCAGTACTTC
clone size: NA; J gene: TRBJ2-3; V gene: TRBV5-4; D gene: NA; CDR3 protein: CASSTTGSTDTQYF; CDR3 DNA: TGTGCCAGCAGTACCACAGGGAGCACAGATACGCAGTATTTT
clone size: few; J gene: TRBJ2-1; V gene: TRBV27; D gene: TRBD2; CDR3 protein: CASSSSGRGEQFF; CDR3 DNA: TGTGCCAGCAGTTCCTCAGGGAGGGGTGAGCAGTTCTTC
clone size: once; J gene: TRBJ2-1; V gene: TRBV5-4; D gene: NA; CDR3 protein: CASSLDGSSYNEQFF; CDR3 DNA: TGTGCCAGCAGCTTGGACGGGAGCTCCTACAATGAGCAGTTCTTC
clone size: NA; J gene: TRBJ2-3; V gene: TRBV19; D gene: TRBD2; CDR3 protein: CASREGGHADTQYF; CDR3 DNA: TGTGCCAGTCGGGAGGGAGGCCATGCAGATACGCAGTATTTT
clone size: NA; J gene: TRBJ2-5; V gene: TRBV27; D gene: NA; CDR3 protein: CASSLSSNVRQYF; CDR3 DNA: TGTGCCAGCAGTTTATCGAGCAACGTCAGGCAGTACTTC